This TCR beta chain appears in the sequencing data of a study of T-cell memory formation after mild COVID-19. This clonotype has more than one count but fewer than ten. The antigen is not known. Study-wide points: For second-wave clones that peaked at day 37, SARS-CoV-2 specificity went unverified. Contracting CD4+ clones sat mainly in CM and EM; CD8+ in EMRA. CD4/CD8 balance held among clones contracting day 15 to 85, and later expanders leaned CD4+.

The CDR3 consists of 14 residues. Trimming took 2 bases from V and 3 from J, leaving 13 bases between them. CDR1 and CDR2 (germline): DFQATT, SNEGSKA (reference sequence). MiXCR was run by TCRdb on the 5' RACE reads, yielding one entry per CDR3 protein. Of 300,000 to 350,000 distinct CDR3 sequences detected, roughly a fifth appear once; the ten largest clones hold over 20%. This receptor was obtained from a man aged 18-30 years who had mild COVID-19 (a few samples of this study predate the infection). Cell type and time point are not known. The source material was PBMCs or a T cell subset sorted from them (not recorded which). J is TRBJ1-2 and V is TRBV20-1, with D tentatively TRBD1 (6 bases). CDR3 amino acids: CSARPPTGDYGYTF. CDR3 sequence (DNA): TGCAGTGCTAGACCCCCGACAGGAGACTATGGCTACACCTTC.